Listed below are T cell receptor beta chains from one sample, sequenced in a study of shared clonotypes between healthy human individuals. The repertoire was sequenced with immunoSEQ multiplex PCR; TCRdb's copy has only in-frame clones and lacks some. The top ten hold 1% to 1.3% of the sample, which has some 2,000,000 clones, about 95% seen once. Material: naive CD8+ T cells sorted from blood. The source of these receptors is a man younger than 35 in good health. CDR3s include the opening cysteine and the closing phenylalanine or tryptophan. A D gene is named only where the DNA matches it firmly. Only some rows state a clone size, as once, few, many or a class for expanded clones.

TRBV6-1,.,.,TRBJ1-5,CASSEFFSQPQHF,TGTGCCAGCAGTGAATTTTTCTCCCAGCCCCAGCATTTT
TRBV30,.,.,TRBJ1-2,CAWSEGGASGYTF,TGTGCCTGGAGCGAGGGGGGCGCGTCTGGCTACACCTTC
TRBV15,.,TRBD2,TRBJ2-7,CATSRDTSVIYEQYF,TGTGCCACCAGCAGAGATACTAGCGTCATCTACGAGCAGTACTTC
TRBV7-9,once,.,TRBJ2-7,CASSVTTGAGDDEQYF,TGTGCCAGCAGCGTAACAACCGGGGCAGGGGACGACGAGCAGTACTTC
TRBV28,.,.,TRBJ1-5,CASNGATSNQPQHF,TGTGCCAGCAATGGTGCCACATCCAATCAGCCCCAGCATTTT
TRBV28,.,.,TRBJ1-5,CASSLIDGYQPQHF,TGTGCCAGCAGTTTGATTGACGGATATCAGCCCCAGCATTTT
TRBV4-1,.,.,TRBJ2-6,CASSQGQGGSSGANVLTF,TGCGCCAGCAGCCAAGGACAGGGAGGTAGCTCTGGGGCCAACGTCCTGACTTTC
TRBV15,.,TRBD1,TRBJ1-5,CATSQPGGRYQPQHF,TGTGCCACCAGCCAACCAGGGGGTCGGTATCAGCCCCAGCATTTT
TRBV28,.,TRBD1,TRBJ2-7,CASSLTGGTYEQYF,TGTGCCAGCAGTCTGACAGGGGGAACGTACGAGCAGTACTTC
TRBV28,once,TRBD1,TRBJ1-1,CASTYTRGGTEAFF,TGTGCCAGCACTTACACCAGGGGGGGGACTGAAGCTTTCTTT
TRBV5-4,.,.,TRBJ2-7,CASSLESASEQYF,TGTGCCAGCAGCTTGGAGAGCGCTTCCGAGCAGTACTTC
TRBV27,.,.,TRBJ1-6,CASSVSAPGPYNSPLHF,TGTGCCAGCAGTGTTTCTGCCCCGGGTCCTTATAATTCACCCCTCCACTTT
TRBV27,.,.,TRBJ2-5,CASSLTQGWGETQYF,TGTGCCAGCAGTTTGACCCAGGGGTGGGGAGAGACCCAGTACTTC
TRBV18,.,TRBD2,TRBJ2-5,CASSPSGEEETQYF,TGTGCCAGCTCACCCAGCGGGGAGGAAGAGACCCAGTACTTC
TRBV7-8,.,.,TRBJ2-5,CASSLLGPGTVQETQYF,TGTGCCAGCAGCTTACTAGGGCCCGGGACCGTCCAAGAGACCCAGTACTTC
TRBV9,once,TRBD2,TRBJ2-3,CASSTSSGRSDTQYF,TGTGCCAGCAGCACTTCTAGCGGGAGGTCAGATACGCAGTATTTT
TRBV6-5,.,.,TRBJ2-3,CASSYVAGSTDTQYF,TGTGCCAGCAGTTACGTGGCGGGCAGCACAGATACGCAGTATTTT
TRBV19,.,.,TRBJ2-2,CASSMRAEPLPTGELFF,TGTGCCAGTAGTATGAGGGCGGAACCCCTCCCCACCGGGGAGCTGTTTTTT
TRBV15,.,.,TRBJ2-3,CATSRGADTDTQYF,TGTGCCACCAGCAGAGGGGCAGACACAGATACGCAGTATTTT
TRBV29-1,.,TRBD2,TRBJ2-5,CSGASPRATLASQETQYF,TGCAGCGGAGCCTCCCCTAGGGCTACACTAGCGAGCCAAGAGACCCAGTACTTC
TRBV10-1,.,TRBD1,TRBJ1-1,CASSGDRGLNTEAFF,TGCGCCAGCAGTGGGGACAGGGGCCTGAACACTGAAGCTTTCTTT
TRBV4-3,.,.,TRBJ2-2,CASSQPVHGTGELFF,TGCGCCAGCAGCCAACCGGTTCACGGGACCGGGGAGCTGTTTTTT
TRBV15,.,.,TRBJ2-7,CATSRETWTGTYEQYF,TGTGCCACCAGCAGAGAAACATGGACTGGGACCTACGAGCAGTACTTC
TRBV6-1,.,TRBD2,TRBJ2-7,CASSEGLATYEQYF,TGTGCCAGCAGTGAAGGACTAGCGACCTACGAGCAGTACTTC
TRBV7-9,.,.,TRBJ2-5,CASSYQEGVGETQYF,TGTGCCAGCAGCTACCAAGAGGGGGTGGGAGAGACCCAGTACTTC
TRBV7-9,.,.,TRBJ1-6,CASSGWDPAEGSPLHF,TGTGCCAGCAGCGGATGGGACCCGGCCGAGGGTTCACCCCTCCACTTT
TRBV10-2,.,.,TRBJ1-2,CASSGTTAYYGYTF,TGCGCCAGCAGTGGGACGACAGCCTACTATGGCTACACCTTC
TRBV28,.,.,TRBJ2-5,CASSFVEQETQYF,TGTGCCAGCAGTTTTGTGGAACAAGAGACCCAGTACTTC
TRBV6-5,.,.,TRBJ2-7,CASSVIGGPYEQYF,TGTGCCAGCAGCGTGATCGGGGGCCCATACGAGCAGTACTTC
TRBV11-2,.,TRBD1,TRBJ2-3,CASSSGTGGVSDTQYF,TGTGCCAGCAGCTCCGGGACAGGGGGCGTTTCAGATACGCAGTATTTT
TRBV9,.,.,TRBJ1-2,CASGGGVYGYTF,TGTGCCAGCGGCGGTGGGGTCTATGGCTACACCTTC
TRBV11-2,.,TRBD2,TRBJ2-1,CASRLIAGSSYNEQFF,TGTGCCAGCAGGTTAATAGCGGGGAGCTCCTACAATGAGCAGTTCTTC
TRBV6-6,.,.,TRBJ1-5,CATTTDNSNQPQHF,TGTGCCACAACGACGGACAATAGCAATCAGCCCCAGCATTTT
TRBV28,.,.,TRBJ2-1,CASSSTPPSVNEQFF,TGTGCCAGCAGTTCTACCCCGCCTAGCGTAAATGAGCAGTTCTTC
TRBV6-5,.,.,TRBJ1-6,CASSYAVGDSPLHF,TGTGCCAGCAGTTACGCAGTGGGGGATTCACCCCTCCACTTT
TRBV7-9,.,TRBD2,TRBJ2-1,CASSYSLGGVYNEQFF,TGTGCCAGCAGCTATTCCCTGGGGGGGGTCTACAATGAGCAGTTCTTC
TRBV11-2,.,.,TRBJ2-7,CASSLDPGTYEQYF,TGTGCCAGCAGCTTAGATCCGGGGACGTACGAGCAGTACTTC
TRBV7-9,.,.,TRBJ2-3,CASSPRSDTQYF,TGTGCCAGCAGCCCTAGGTCAGATACGCAGTATTTT
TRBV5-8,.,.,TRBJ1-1,CASSLGQMNTEAFF,TGTGCCAGCAGCTTAGGCCAGATGAACACTGAAGCTTTCTTT
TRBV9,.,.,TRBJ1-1,CASSERDTWGNTEAFF,TGTGCCAGCAGCGAGCGGGACACGTGGGGGAACACTGAAGCTTTCTTT
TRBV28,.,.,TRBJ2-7,CASSFAGAYEQYF,TGTGCCAGCAGTTTCGCCGGGGCCTACGAGCAGTACTTC
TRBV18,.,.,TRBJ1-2,CASSLDGNYGYTF,TGTGCCAGCTCACTCGACGGAAACTATGGCTACACCTTC
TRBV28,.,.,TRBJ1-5,CASSPRVPTSNQPQHF,TGTGCCAGCAGTCCCAGGGTCCCTACTAGCAATCAGCCCCAGCATTTT
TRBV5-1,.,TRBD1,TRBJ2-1,CASSAGQGSSSYNEQFF,TGCGCCAGCAGCGCTGGACAGGGCAGTAGCTCCTACAATGAGCAGTTCTTC
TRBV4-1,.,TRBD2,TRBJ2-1,CASSQPSGYNEQFF,TGCGCCAGCAGCCAACCTAGCGGCTACAATGAGCAGTTCTTC
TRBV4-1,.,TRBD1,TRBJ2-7,CASSQDRGSYEQYF,TGCGCCAGCAGCCAGGACAGGGGTAGCTACGAGCAGTACTTC
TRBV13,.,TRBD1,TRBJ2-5,CASSLEGTEETQYF,TGTGCCAGCAGCTTAGAAGGGACAGAAGAGACCCAGTACTTC
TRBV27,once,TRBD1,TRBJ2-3,CASSLTGISTDTQYF,TGTGCCAGCAGTTTGACAGGGATTAGCACAGATACGCAGTATTTT
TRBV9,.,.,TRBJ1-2,CASSVGGEFNYGYTF,TGTGCCAGCAGCGTAGGGGGCGAATTCAACTATGGCTACACCTTC
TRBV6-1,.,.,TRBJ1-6,CASSELQGGSYNSPLHF,TGTGCCAGCAGTGAATTGCAGGGAGGGTCCTATAATTCACCCCTCCACTTT
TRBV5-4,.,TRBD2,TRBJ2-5,CASSFGLAGETQYF,TGTGCCAGCAGCTTCGGACTAGCCGGGGAGACCCAGTACTTC
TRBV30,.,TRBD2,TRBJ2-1,CAWSGMAGGSYNEQFF,TGTGCCTGGAGTGGAATGGCGGGGGGCTCCTACAATGAGCAGTTCTTC
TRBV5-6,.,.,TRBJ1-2,CASSPTEANYGYTF,TGTGCCAGCAGCCCGACGGAAGCTAACTATGGCTACACCTTC
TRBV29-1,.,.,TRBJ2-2,CSVRIGDTGELFF,TGCAGCGTCCGGATAGGGGACACCGGGGAGCTGTTTTTT
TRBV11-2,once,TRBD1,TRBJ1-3,CASSPWDRGRGNTIYF,TGTGCCAGCAGCCCCTGGGACAGGGGGCGCGGAAACACCATATATTTT
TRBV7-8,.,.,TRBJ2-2,CASSWGVPNTGELFF,TGTGCCAGCAGCTGGGGGGTCCCGAACACCGGGGAGCTGTTTTTT
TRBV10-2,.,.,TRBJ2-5,CASSERETQYF,TGCGCCAGCAGTGAGCGGGAGACCCAGTACTTC
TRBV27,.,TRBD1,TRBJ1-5,CASAAGGVQPQHF,TGTGCCAGCGCGGCAGGGGGCGTTCAGCCCCAGCATTTT
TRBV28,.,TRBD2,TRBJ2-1,CASSLAGGDDEQFF,TGTGCCAGCAGTTTGGCGGGAGGCGACGATGAGCAGTTCTTC